Sequencing of this T cell receptor (beta chain) was carried out in a study of vaccination effects on CD4 cells after COVID-19. Across the whole study: Peptides at roughly 10 ug/ml and IL-2 at approximately 9.7 IU/ml were added to around 2 million PBMC per well.

Regarding the study as a whole: The vaccine-induced clones of healthy vaccinees included only 1 of 255 that cross-reacted with common cold coronaviruses.

With around ten days of culture completed, CD4+ T cells were isolated. Vaccine recipients lacked prior SARS-CoV-2 infection and had negative nucleocapsid antibodies. The CDR3 consists of 19 residues. Germline V gene sequence: CDR1 SGHTS, CDR2 YDEGEE. Trimming removed 7 bases from V and 0 bases from J; junction bases left unmatched: 17. Sequencing was performed with immunoSEQ multiplex PCR; in TCRdb, only in-frame clones are kept and a portion is missing. The sample records about 58,000 clones, 60% to 85% being singletons. This clone was seen only a few times. The antigen is not known. The sequence was obtained from a human donor who received a COVID-19 vaccine. The chain employs TRBV5-8 and TRBJ2-3; 10 bases line up with TRBD2. The material sequenced was CD4+ T cells from PBMCs cultured without peptide, taken before COVID-19 vaccination. CDR3 nucleotide sequence: TGTGCCAGCCCCAGGGCCCCAGCGGGGGGGCCTCCGAGCACAGATACGCAGTATTTT. Its protein is CASPRAPAGGPPSTDTQYF.